These 22 T cell receptor beta chains originate from one sample sequenced in a study of regulatory T cells in long-lasting Graves disease. Arm-PCR with iRepertoire HTBI primers amplified the CDR3 regions for these TCR beta libraries. TCRdb ran MiXCR on the multiplex PCR reads and lists one entry per CDR3 protein. The data contain about 540,000 distinct CDR3 sequences, around an eighth of them singletons. Time point reported: newly diagnosed GD, antithyroid drugs for less than 3 months. TCR sequences were obtained from RNA taken from PBMCs. These data were also filed under a second study, of T cells in Graves' hyperthyroidism and ophthalmopathy.

Sequenced material: peripheral blood mononuclear cells (PBMCs), taken at new diagnosis, from a patient treated with antithyroid drugs. The receptors originated from a man aged 25 to 40 with Graves disease.

This clonotype was observed a few times. The chain has TRBV25-1 and TRBJ2-1, with a weak D call TRBD1 (6 bases). Germline CDR1 MGHDK, CDR2 SYGVNS. V lost 2 bases and J lost 10, with 15 bases in between. The CDR3 contains 14 residues. The CDR3 region has the DNA TGTGCCAGCAGTGAACGACAGGTTTCGAAAGAGCAGTTCTTC. This translates into CASSERQVSKEQFF.

This clonotype was picked up many times. This chain links TRBV5-1 with TRBJ2-5; TRBD1 agrees at 9 bases. With V trimmed by 4 bases and J by 5 bases, 6 bases remained unmatched. Germline CDR1 and CDR2: SGHRS and YFSETQ. The CDR3 loop spans 14 amino acids. CDR3 sequence (DNA): TGCGCCAGCAGCGCGGGGGACAGGGTTGAGACCCAGTACTTC. This sequence encodes CASSAGDRVETQYF.

The chain employs TRBV27 and TRBJ2-7, with 7 bases aligning to TRBD2. With V trimmed by 2 bases and J by 7 bases, 2 bases remained unmatched. CDR3 length: 12 residues. CDR1 and CDR2 from the germline V gene are MNHEY and SMNVEV (reference sequence). CDR3 sequence reads: CASSLPAGEQYF. The CDR3 DNA reads TGTGCCAGCAGTTTACCAGCGGGGGAGCAGTACTTC.

The table lists this clonotype with many counts. V usage is TRBV7-3 and J usage is TRBJ2-2; D uncertain. Germline lookup yields CDR1 SGHTA and CDR2 FQGTGA. The CDR3 is 12 amino acids. The V end lost 5 bases, the J end lost 3 bases, and 4 bases lay between the germline ends. CDR3 DNA: TGTGCCAGCAGCCACTACACCGGGGAGCTGTTTTTT. Its translation: CASSHYTGELFF.

Many counts were recorded for this clonotype. CDR3 sequence (DNA): TGTGCCTGGGAACCGGGACACCGGCGGTACAATGAGCAGTTCTTC. Translating gives CAWEPGHRRYNEQFF. This rearrangement joins TRBV30 to TRBJ2-1, with D possibly matching TRBD1 (6 bases). With 5 bases removed from V and 4 bases from J, the gap between germline ends came to 18 bases. The CDR3 sequence is 15 residues long. Germline V gene lookup returns CDR1 GTSNPN and CDR2 SVGIG (reference sequence).

The V and J genes are TRBV27 and TRBJ2-3; D possibly corresponds to TRBD2 (5 bases). Germline CDR1 MNHEY, CDR2 SMNVEV (reference sequence). This CDR3 has 16 amino acids. V lost 7 bases and J 4 bases, leaving 21 bases between the germline ends. The DNA of the CDR3 is TGTGCCAGCACTAGGTTGGTTGGAGGCCTGGCAGATACGCAGTATTTT. Its protein is CASTRLVGGLADTQYF.

V and J are TRBV9 and TRBJ2-2; D ambiguous. V lost 2 bases to trimming and J lost 0 bases, with 8 bases between them. The CDR3 loop spans 15 amino acids. Germline V lookup: CDR1 SGDLS, CDR2 YYNGEE. The CDR3 nucleotides are TGTGCCAGCAGCGTGGCCAGAACGAACACCGGGGAGCTGTTTTTT. This gives the protein CASSVARTNTGELFF.

The chain carries TRBV19 and TRBJ1-1, with 9 bases that match TRBD1. J lost 5 bases, V lost 5 bases, and 9 bases had no gene match. The germline V gene encodes CDR1 LNHDA and CDR2 SQIVND (reference sequence). The CDR3 has 15 amino acids. CDR3 nucleotide sequence: TGTGCCAGTAGTTCTACCGGGACAGGGATAACTGAAGCTTTCTTT. Protein sequence: CASSSTGTGITEAFF.

This clonotype was counted only a few times. The rearrangement uses TRBV5-4 and TRBJ2-3, with unresolved D. CDR1 is SGHNT, CDR2 YYREEE, per germline (reference sequence). Trimming removed 2 bases at V and 3 bases at J, with 10 bases between. The CDR3 has 14 residues. The DNA of the CDR3 is TGTGCCAGCAGCTTCGGCGGAACGACAGATACGCAGTATTTT. Amino acids: CASSFGGTTDTQYF.

The chain recombines TRBV16 with TRBJ1-4; unclear D gene. V was cut by 4 bases and J by 8 bases, with 11 bases left in between. This CDR3 has 13 amino acids. The germline V gene encodes CDR1 KGHSY and CDR2 FQNENV. CDR3 in amino acids: CASSRGLGEKLFF. As DNA, the CDR3 is TGTGCCAGCAGCCGAGGTTTGGGGGAAAAACTGTTTTTT.

This clonotype was recorded many times. V gene TRBV19 combines with J gene TRBJ2-4; D assignment may be TRBD1 or TRBD2 (5 bases each). This CDR3 is 15 amino acids long. Trimming took off 7 bases at V and 4 bases at J, with 17 bases between the two ends. From germline, CDR1 is LNHDA and CDR2 SQIVND (reference sequence). The CDR3 here is CASTTDRDGKNIQYF. CDR3 nucleotides: TGTGCCAGTACCACCGACCGGGACGGGAAAAACATTCAGTACTTC. The full variable domain, in which reference TRBV19 and TRBJ2-4 provide the parts outside the CDR3, is DGGITQSPKYLFRKEGQNVTLSCEQNLNHDAMYWYRQDPGQGLRLIYYSQIVNDFQKGDIAEGYSVSREKKESFPLTVTSAQKNPTAFYLCASTTDRDGKNIQYFGAGTRLSVL.

A few counts support this clonotype. The rearrangement uses TRBV7-2 and TRBJ1-6, with TRBD1 identical over 11 bases. CDR1 is SGHTA, CDR2 FQGNSA, per germline. Trimming at V came to 4 bases and at J to 7 bases, leaving 6 bases not matched to a gene. The CDR3 has 16 residues. The CDR3 region has the DNA TGTGCCAGCAGCTCCCGGGACAGGGGGGTAAATTCACCCCTCCACTTT. Residues: CASSSRDRGVNSPLHF.

The sample holds many counts of this clonotype. The chain has TRBV12-3 or TRBV12-4 and TRBJ1-3, with D uncertain. The CDR3 covers 16 residues. The germline V and J ends were trimmed by 7 bases and 0 bases, with 16 bases remaining between them. The DNA of the CDR3 is TGTGCCAGCACCCCGGGCGTGTCAGTCTCTGGAAACACCATATATTTT. This gives the protein CASTPGVSVSGNTIYF.

This rearrangement joins TRBV7-6 to TRBJ2-2; 12 nucleotides agree with TRBD2. Germline-derived CDR1 and CDR2 are SGHVS and FNYEAQ. CDR3 length equals 19 residues. With 4 bases clipped from V and 3 bases from J, the junction kept 12 bases outside the gene matches. Written as DNA, the CDR3 is TGTGCCAGCAGCTCCGGAGATAGACTAGCGGGAGATTACACCGGGGAGCTGTTTTTT. This sequence encodes CASSSGDRLAGDYTGELFF.

This clonotype was seen just once. A far larger clone is only one base removed, so a read error is likely. This CDR3 reads CASSLADSADTQYF. The CDR3 region has the DNA TGTGCCAGCAGCTTGGCTGACAGCGCAGATACGCAGTATTTT. J is TRBJ2-3 and V is TRBV5-5, with D tentatively TRBD1 (5 bases). This CDR3 has 14 amino acids. Trimming cost V 0 bases and J 4 bases, with 9 bases left between them. CDR1 is SGHKS, CDR2 YYEKEE, per germline (reference sequence).

The chain recombines TRBV5-1 with TRBJ1-2; 7 bases are shared with TRBD1. With 1 base clipped from V and 9 bases from J, the junction kept 12 bases outside the gene matches. CDR1 and CDR2 from the germline V gene are SGHRS and YFSETQ. The CDR3 sequence is 15 residues long. The DNA for the CDR3 is TGCGCCAGCAGCTTGCTGGGACAGCCAGCAGGGAGCTACACCTTC. It codes for CASSLLGQPAGSYTF.

This CDR3 is CASSLGTSAGDEQFF. The CDR3 bases are TGTGCCAGCAGCTTGGGGACTAGCGCTGGCGATGAGCAGTTCTTC. The chain couples TRBV5-6 to TRBJ2-1; 9 bases agree with TRBD2. CDR1 is SGHDT and CDR2 is YYEEEE in the germline V gene. Trimming cost V 0 bases and J 8 bases; bases outside gene matches: 6. The CDR3 has 15 residues.

The V gene is TRBV14, the J gene TRBJ2-7; TRBD1 agrees at 11 bases. This CDR3 spans 15 amino acids. Germline V gene data show CDR1 as SGHDN and CDR2 as FVKESK. The V segment lost 4 bases and the J segment 3 bases; nucleotides outside the gene matches: 5. CDR3 region: CASSRLGTGGYEQYF. CDR3 DNA sequence: TGTGCCAGCAGCCGGTTAGGGACAGGGGGCTACGAGCAGTACTTC.

This clonotype was detected many times. The V call is TRBV9, the J call TRBJ2-7, with 12 bases that match TRBD2. Germline V gene sequence: CDR1 SGDLS, CDR2 YYNGEE. Germline trimming cut 4 bases from V and 4 bases from J; bases unmatched to any gene: 6. This CDR3 spans 15 amino acids. The CDR3 nucleotides are TGTGCCAGCAGCCCTCGGACTAGCGGGGCTTACGAGCAGTACTTC. It encodes CASSPRTSGAYEQYF. Drawing the rest from reference TRBV9 and TRBJ2-7, the complete variable domain is DSGVTQTPKHLITATGQRVTLRCSPRSGDLSVYWYQQSLDQGLQFLIQYYNGEERAKGNILERFSAQQFPDLHSELNLSSLELGDSALYFCASSPRTSGAYEQYFGPGTRLTVT.

This clonotype was seen at least ten times. This chain uses TRBV18 with TRBJ1-5; no firm D call. Trimming removed 5 bases at V and 6 bases at J, with 14 bases between. The germline gives CDR1 KGHSH, CDR2 LQKENI. This CDR3 comprises 14 residues. The CDR3 here is CASSAQDASQPQHF. In nucleotides, the CDR3 is TGTGCCAGCTCAGCTCAGGATGCAAGTCAGCCCCAGCATTTT.

The chain couples TRBV5-8 to TRBJ1-2; D not certain. CDR3 length: 12 amino acids. V was trimmed by 0 bases and J by 7 bases, leaving 7 bases between them. Germline V lookup: CDR1 SGHTS, CDR2 YDEGEE. CDR3 loop: CASSLAVFGYTF. DNA for the CDR3: TGTGCCAGCAGCTTGGCAGTCTTTGGCTACACCTTC.

The chain joins TRBV29-1 to TRBJ2-4; D call uncertain. Germline CDR1 SQVTM, CDR2 ANQGSEA. The CDR3 is 13 residues long. With 1 base removed from V and 6 bases from J, the gap between germline ends came to 10 bases. CDR3 sequence reads: CSVEVQGPNIQYF. As DNA, the CDR3 is TGCAGCGTTGAAGTACAAGGGCCAAACATTCAGTACTTC.